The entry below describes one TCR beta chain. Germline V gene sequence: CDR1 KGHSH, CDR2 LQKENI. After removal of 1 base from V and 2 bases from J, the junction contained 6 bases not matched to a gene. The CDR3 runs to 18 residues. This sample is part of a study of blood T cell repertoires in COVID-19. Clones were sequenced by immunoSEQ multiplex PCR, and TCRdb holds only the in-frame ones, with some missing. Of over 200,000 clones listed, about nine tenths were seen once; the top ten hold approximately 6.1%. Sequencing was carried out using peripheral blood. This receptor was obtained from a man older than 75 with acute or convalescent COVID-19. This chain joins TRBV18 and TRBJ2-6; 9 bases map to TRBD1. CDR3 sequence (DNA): TGTGCCAGCTCACCACTGGGGACAGGGAAGGCTGGGGCCAACGTCCTGACTTTC. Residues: CASSPLGTGKAGANVLTF.